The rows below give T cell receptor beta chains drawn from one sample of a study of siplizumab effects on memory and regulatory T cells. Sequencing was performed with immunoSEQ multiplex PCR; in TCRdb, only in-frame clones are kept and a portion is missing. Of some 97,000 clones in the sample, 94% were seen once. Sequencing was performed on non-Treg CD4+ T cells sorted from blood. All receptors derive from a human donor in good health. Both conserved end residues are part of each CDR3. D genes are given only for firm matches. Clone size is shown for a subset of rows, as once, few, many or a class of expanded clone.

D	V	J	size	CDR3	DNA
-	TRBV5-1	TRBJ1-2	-	CASSLEQGNYGYTF	TGCGCCAGCAGCTTGGAGCAGGGGAACTATGGCTACACCTTC
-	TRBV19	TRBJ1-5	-	CASSSGTPNSGNQPQHF	TGTGCCAGTAGTAGTGGCACCCCGAATTCGGGCAATCAGCCCCAGCATTTT
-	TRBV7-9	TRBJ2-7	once	CASSEQGSKHEQYF	TGTGCCAGCAGCGAACAGGGTAGCAAGCACGAGCAGTACTTC
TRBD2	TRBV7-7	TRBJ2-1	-	CASSLGSSGVNEQFF	TGTGCTAGCAGCTTAGGAAGTAGCGGGGTCAATGAGCAGTTCTTC
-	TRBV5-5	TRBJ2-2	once	CASSLTGRLGGELFF	TGTGCCAGCAGCTTGACAGGGAGGCTCGGCGGGGAGCTGTTTTTT
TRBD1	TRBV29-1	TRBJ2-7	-	CSVEGTGYHEQYF	TGCAGCGTTGAAGGGACAGGGTATCACGAGCAGTACTTC
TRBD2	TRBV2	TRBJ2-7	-	CASSGLAGGPNEQYF	TGTGCCAGCAGTGGACTAGCGGGAGGGCCCAACGAGCAGTACTTC
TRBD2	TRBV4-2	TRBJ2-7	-	CASSQEPLAGAYEQYF	TGTGCCAGCAGCCAAGAACCCCTAGCGGGAGCCTACGAGCAGTACTTC
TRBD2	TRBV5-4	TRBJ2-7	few	CASSLSRLAGIPSYEQYF	TGTGCCAGCAGCTTGAGCCGTCTAGCGGGAATCCCATCCTACGAGCAGTACTTC
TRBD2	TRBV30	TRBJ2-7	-	CAWTRAKMGGTSNEQYF	TGTGCCTGGACAAGGGCGAAAATGGGCGGGACTAGCAACGAGCAGTACTTC
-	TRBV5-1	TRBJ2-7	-	CASSLANEQYF	TGTGCCAGCAGCTTGGCCAATGAGCAGTACTTC
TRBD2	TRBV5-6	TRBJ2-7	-	CASSYNGLGEVWYF	TGTGCCAGCAGCTACAATGGACTAGGAGAAGTTTGGTACTTC